The rows below give T cell receptor beta chains drawn from one sample of a study of control samples from healthy donors and cancer patients. The data were produced by immunoSEQ multiplex PCR, yet TCRdb's version contains in-frame clones alone and is incomplete. The profile shows 100,000 to 150,000 clones, about 94% of them singletons. Source material: blood. These receptors were taken from a man aged 25-45 years in good health. The CDR3 runs from the conserved cysteine through the conserved F or W. Each record gives: V gene, CDR3 length, D gene, CDR3 protein. A D gene is named only where the DNA matches it firmly.

TRBV14 12 - CASSRVPYEAFF
TRBV7-2 15 - CASSSQTGGNQPQHF
TRBV5-4 17 - CASSKEGGYAMNTEAFF
TRBV6-1 15 - CASSEAFQRTYEQYF
TRBV7-9 14 TRBD1 CASSRQGDNYGYTF
TRBV7-8 15 - CASSKGQRMNTEAFF
TRBV7-3 16 TRBD2 CASSPGRGASTDTQYF
TRBV14 15 - CASSPLSPNTGELFF
TRBV7-6 11 - CASSWTGELFF
TRBV7-8 14 - CASSLNAVYNEQFF
TRBV6-2/TRBV6-3 16 TRBD1 CASSYLLGQGDYGYTF
TRBV7-2 15 TRBD2 CASSLATGGQNTQYF
TRBV30 14 - CAWSVQGRLYEQYF
TRBV18 14 TRBD1 CASSPGTGGTEAFF
TRBV2 16 TRBD1 CASSGGQGTRWTEAFF
TRBV6-5 13 - CASNWEDPYGYTF
TRBV7-9 14 - CASSRLGGQETQYF
TRBV7-9 15 TRBD1 CASSEGTGIWYGYTF
TRBV21-1 14 - CASSKRGGHQPQHF